The 21 T cell receptor beta chains reported below all come from one sample, sequenced in a study of molecular identifiers for immune sequencing clone quantification. TCRdb reprocessed the PCR reads via MiXCR and lists one record per CDR3 protein. The data hold 300,000 to 400,000 distinct CDR3 sequences, with about 23% observed a single time. Sample: naive CD8+ T cells from blood, with Jurkat cell RNA spiked in. The subset was: FACS-sorted CD8+CD4-CCR7+CD45RA+ naive T cells. Receptors were obtained from a human donor in good health. Some libraries in this study had Jurkat cell RNA spiked in.

This clonotype appeared many times. The CDR3 nucleotides are TGTGCCAGCAGCCCTAGCCCTAGCACAGATACGCAGTATTTT. Its translation: CASSPSPSTDTQYF. This chain joins TRBV7-9 and TRBJ2-3, with a possible D match to TRBD2 (5 bases). Germline loops: CDR1 SEHNR, CDR2 FQNEAQ (reference sequence). The CDR3 runs to 14 residues. V was pared by 5 bases and J by 0 bases, with 9 bases between.

This clonotype was seen at least ten times. CDR3 residues: CASSLTGRENSPLHF. The CDR3 nucleotides read TGTGCCAGCAGCCTAACAGGCAGGGAGAATTCACCCCTCCACTTT. The rearrangement joins TRBV7-9 to TRBJ1-6; TRBD1 is a possible D gene (5 bases). The CDR3 covers 15 residues. The germline V and J ends were trimmed by 5 bases and 7 bases, with 15 bases remaining between them. Germline CDR1 reads SEHNR; CDR2 reads FQNEAQ (reference sequence). The variable domain in full, completed from reference TRBV7-9 and TRBJ1-6, reads DTGVSQNPRHKITKRGQNVTFRCDPISEHNRLYWYRQTLGQGPEFLTYFQNEAQLEKSRLLSDRFSAERPKGSFSTLEIQRTEQGDSAMYLCASSLTGRENSPLHFGNGTRLTVT.

Remarks on this clonotype: A read error may be the cause here, since a much bigger clone is one base away. This chain joins TRBV28 and TRBJ2-7; TRBD2 agrees at 8 bases. The germline V gene encodes CDR1 MDHEN and CDR2 SYDVKM. The CDR3 contains 15 residues. The CDR3 here is CACSRGLGLSYEQYF. CDR3 coding DNA: TGTGCCTGCAGTAGGGGACTAGGCTTGTCCTACGAGCAGTACTTC. The full variable domain, with the rest looked up from reference TRBV28 and TRBJ2-7, is DVKVTQSSRYLVKRTGEKVFLECVQDMDHENMFWYRQDPGLGLRLIYFSYDVKMKEKGDIPEGYSVSREKKERFSLILESASTNQTSMYLCACSRGLGLSYEQYFGPGTRLTVT.

V is TRBV4-1 and J is TRBJ2-2; 7 bases map to TRBD1. Looked up from germline, CDR1 is MGHRA and CDR2 is YSYEKL. This CDR3 comprises 18 residues. With 3 bases clipped from V and 7 bases from J, the junction kept 17 bases outside the gene matches. The CDR3 protein is CASSHQAREGGAYGELFF. The CDR3 coding sequence is TGCGCCAGCAGCCACCAAGCTCGGGAAGGGGGCGCCTACGGGGAGCTGTTTTTT.

In its sample, this clonotype was seen many times. The CDR3, as DNA: TGCAGCGGCAGCACAGATACGCAGTATTTT. Its protein is CSGSTDTQYF. The chain joins TRBV29-1 to TRBJ2-3; D is uncertain. Germline-derived CDR1 and CDR2 are SQVTM and ANQGSEA. The CDR3 is 10 amino acids. V lost 7 bases to trimming and J lost 0 bases, with 2 bases between them.

In this sample, this clonotype turned up a few times. V and J are TRBV7-9 and TRBJ1-2, with D uncertain. CDR3 length: 12 amino acids. CDR1 is SEHNR and CDR2 is FQNEAQ in the germline V gene (reference sequence). Trimming left V 3 bases short and J 6 bases short, with 8 bases between. DNA of the CDR3: TGTGCCAGCAGCTTTGAGGCAAATGGCTACACCTTC. This encodes CASSFEANGYTF. The whole variable domain, remainder taken from reference TRBV7-9 and TRBJ1-2, is DTGVSQNPRHKITKRGQNVTFRCDPISEHNRLYWYRQTLGQGPEFLTYFQNEAQLEKSRLLSDRFSAERPKGSFSTLEIQRTEQGDSAMYLCASSFEANGYTFGSGTRLTVV.

In this sample, this clonotype turned up many times. V usage is TRBV28 and J usage is TRBJ1-1, with no clear D. This CDR3 comprises 12 residues. V lost 7 bases, J lost 7 bases, and 13 bases lay in between. Germline assignment: CDR1 MDHEN and CDR2 SYDVKM. CDR3 coding DNA: TGTGCCAGCACGCGGGGATTGGGTGAAGCTTTCTTT. Amino acids: CASTRGLGEAFF.

A remark on this clonotype: A much larger clonotype is one base distant, so this may be a read error. The V gene is TRBV29-1, the J gene TRBJ1-1; D may be TRBD1 (5 bases). Trimming removed 7 bases at V and 4 bases at J, with 13 bases between. Germline V gene sequence: CDR1 SQVTM, CDR2 ANQGSEA. The CDR3 spans 12 residues. CDR3 bases: TGCAGCGCTGCGGGGACGAGCACTGAAGCTTTCTTT. Encoded protein: CSAAGTSTEAFF. The full variable domain, its missing parts supplied by reference TRBV29-1 and TRBJ1-1, is SAVISQKPSRDICQRGTSLTIQCQVDSQVTMMFWYRQQPGQSLTLIATANQGSEATYESGFVIDKFPISRPNLTFSTLTVSNMSPEDSSIYLCSAAGTSTEAFFGQGTRLTVV.

This clonotype was detected ten times or more. The chain is built from TRBV6-5 and TRBJ2-3; 8 bases are shared with TRBD2. This CDR3 is built from 16 residues. V gave up 0 bases and J gave up 3 bases; unmatched junction bases: 5. Germline V gives CDR1 MNHEY, CDR2 SVGAGI. This CDR3 reads CASSYSRGRPTDTQYF. The CDR3 region has the DNA TGTGCCAGCAGTTACTCACGCGGGAGGCCGACAGATACGCAGTATTTT.

This clonotype was counted many times. The V call is TRBV12-3 or TRBV12-4, the J call TRBJ2-1; D call uncertain. This CDR3 is 12 amino acids long. The V gene lost 6 bases and the J gene lost 7 bases, with 10 bases spanning the gap. The CDR3 sequence is CASSPGPNEQFF. CDR3 in DNA: TGTGCCAGCAGCCCCGGACCGAATGAGCAGTTCTTC.

This clonotype showed up many times. The chain couples TRBV6-2 or TRBV6-3 to TRBJ1-1; no firm D call. Germline CDR1 reads MNHEY; CDR2 reads SVGEGT. The CDR3 totals 13 residues. Trimming took off 2 bases at V and 12 bases at J, with 16 bases between the two ends. The CDR3 region has the DNA TGTGCCAGCAGTTACGTGGGCCAAGGAGGAACTTTCTTT. Encoded protein: CASSYVGQGGTFF.

The chain has TRBV6-2 or TRBV6-3 and TRBJ2-7, with a tentative D call TRBD2 (7 bases). This CDR3 has 17 amino acids. V dropped 0 bases and J dropped 5 bases, with 20 bases sitting between them. The germline V gene has CDR1 MNHEY and CDR2 SVGEGT. This CDR3 reads CASSYSAQRGAFDEQYF. CDR3 sequence (DNA): TGTGCCAGCAGTTACTCGGCCCAACGGGGGGCTTTCGACGAGCAGTACTTC.

The rearrangement joins TRBV15 to TRBJ1-5, with D unclear. CDR1 is LNHNV, CDR2 YYDKDF, per germline (reference sequence). Trimming removed 3 bases at V and 3 bases at J, with 9 bases between. The CDR3 has 14 amino acids. CDR3 sequence reads: CATSSRLDNQPQHF. The CDR3 DNA follows: TGTGCCACCAGCAGCCGGTTGGACAATCAGCCCCAGCATTTT.

This clonotype has ten or more counts. This chain joins TRBV20-1 and TRBJ2-5; the match to TRBD2 covers 11 bases. V dropped 6 bases and J dropped 2; count of bases not matched to a gene: 8. CDR3 length: 15 amino acids. Germline V gene data show CDR1 as DFQATT and CDR2 as SNEGSKA (reference sequence). CDR3: CSARRLAGLQETQYF. As DNA, the CDR3 is TGCAGTGCAAGAAGACTAGCGGGGCTACAAGAGACCCAGTACTTC.

This clonotype was observed a handful of times. The chain uses TRBV7-6 and TRBJ2-3; D possibly corresponds to TRBD2 (6 bases). The CDR3 sequence is 17 residues long. Germline CDR1 and CDR2: SGHVS and FNYEAQ. V lost 2 bases and J lost 0, with 15 bases in between. CDR3 sequence (DNA): TGTGCCAGCAGCTTATTCGGGACTCCGGCTAGCACAGATACGCAGTATTTT. It specifies CASSLFGTPASTDTQYF.

This clonotype came up many times. J is TRBJ2-7 and V is TRBV7-9; no firm D call. Per the germline V gene, CDR1 is SEHNR and CDR2 is FQNEAQ (reference sequence). Trimming left V 5 bases short and J 2 bases short, with 13 bases between. The CDR3 totals 14 residues. The CDR3 DNA sequence: TGTGCCAGCAGCCCCTCCGACCCGACCTACGAGCAGTACTTC. This codes for CASSPSDPTYEQYF.

Points on this clonotype: The junction and the germline gene differ at one end; a read error may be behind it. J is TRBJ2-7 and V is TRBV7-9; no reliable D call. CDR1 and CDR2 (germline): SEHNR, FQNEAQ (reference sequence). The CDR3 sequence is 12 residues long. CDR3 bases: TGTGCCCGCAGCTTAGTGGCTGTGGAGCAGTACTTC. Its protein is CARSLVAVEQYF.

Of note for this clonotype: The CDR3 carries no conserved terminal phenylalanine or tryptophan, so it likely arises from a read error. The chain carries TRBV4-3 and TRBJ1-1, with D possibly being TRBD1 (5 bases). Germline V gene data show CDR1 as LGHNA and CDR2 as YSLEER. V lost 1 base and J lost 0, with 15 bases in between. This CDR3 contains 17 residues. CDR3 residues: CASSQGVGVEMNTEAFS. The CDR3 bases are TGCGCCAGCAGCCAAGGAGTGGGGGTAGAGATGAACACTGAAGCTTTCTCT.

This clonotype was seen only a few times. The gene calls are TRBV5-1 and TRBJ2-3; the D is unclear. V gave up 0 bases and J gave up 4 bases, with 6 bases separating them. Germline V gene lookup returns CDR1 SGHRS and CDR2 YFSETQ. This CDR3 has 13 amino acids. The CDR3, as DNA: TGCGCCAGCAGCTTGGACGTACCAGATACGCAGTATTTT. It yields the protein CASSLDVPDTQYF.

Remarks on this clonotype: Because it lacks the conserved phenylalanine or tryptophan at the end, this CDR3 is likely a read error. The genes are TRBV7-6 and TRBJ1-1; D perhaps matches TRBD1 (5 bases). The CDR3 loop spans 15 amino acids. Germline CDR1 is SGHVS and CDR2 is FNYEAQ. V dropped 3 bases and J dropped 2 bases, with 13 bases sitting between them. As DNA, the CDR3 is TGTGCCAGCAGCTTGGCACGGGACTTTAACACTGAAGCTTTCTAT. It codes for CASSLARDFNTEAFY.

The CDR3 spells CASSFAGATYNEQFF. CDR3 in DNA: TGTGCCAGCAGTTTTGCGGGGGCTACCTACAATGAGCAGTTCTTC. The chain links TRBV12-3 or TRBV12-4 to TRBJ2-1; possibly TRBD2 for D (7 bases). The CDR3 has 15 residues. Trimming left V 3 bases short and J 2 bases short, with 11 bases between.